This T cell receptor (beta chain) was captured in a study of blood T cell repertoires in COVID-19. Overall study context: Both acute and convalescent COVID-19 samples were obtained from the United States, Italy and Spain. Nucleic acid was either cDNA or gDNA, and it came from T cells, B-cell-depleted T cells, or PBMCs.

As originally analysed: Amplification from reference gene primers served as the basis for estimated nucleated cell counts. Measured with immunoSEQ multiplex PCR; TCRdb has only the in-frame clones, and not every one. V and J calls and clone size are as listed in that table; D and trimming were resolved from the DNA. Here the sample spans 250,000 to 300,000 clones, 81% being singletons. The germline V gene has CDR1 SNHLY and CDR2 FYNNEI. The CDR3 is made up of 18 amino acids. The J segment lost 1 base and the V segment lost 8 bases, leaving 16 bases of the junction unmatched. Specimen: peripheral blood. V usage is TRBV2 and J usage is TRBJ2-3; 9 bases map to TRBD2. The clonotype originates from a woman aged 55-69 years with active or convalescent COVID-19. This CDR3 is CASPPRNSSGARTDTQYF. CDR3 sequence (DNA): TGTGCCAGCCCCCCACGAAATTCTAGCGGGGCACGCACAGATACGCAGTATTTT. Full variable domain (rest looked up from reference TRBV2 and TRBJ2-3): EPEVTQTPSHQVTQMGQEVILRCVPISNHLYFYWYRQILGQKVEFLVSFYNNEISEKSEIFDDQFSVERPDGSNFTLKIRSTKLEDSAMYFCASPPRNSSGARTDTQYFGPGTRLTVL.